One and the same sample provided the 5 T cell receptor beta chains below, sequenced in a study of shared clonotypes between healthy human individuals. The method was immunoSEQ multiplex PCR; TCRdb's version includes in-frame clones alone and lacks a portion of them. The sample has fewer than 1.4 million clones; about four fifths are singletons. The sequenced material came from memory CD4+ T cells from PBMCs. Subset of the sample: CD45RA-negative fraction. The receptors stem from a man aged 18 to 30 in good health. Some clones in this sample may be carry-over from other donors' samples.

The V and J genes are TRBV2 and TRBJ2-1; D is undetermined. The CDR3 consists of 11 residues. CDR1 is SNHLY and CDR2 is FYNNEI in the germline V gene. V was shortened by 4 bases and J by 10 bases, with 8 bases between the two germline ends. CDR3 nucleotide sequence: TGTGCCAGCAGTGCCCCCCGGGAGCAGTTCTTC. Its protein is CASSAPREQFF. The full variable domain, in which reference TRBV2 and TRBJ2-1 provide the parts outside the CDR3, is EPEVTQTPSHQVTQMGQEVILRCVPISNHLYFYWYRQILGQKVEFLVSFYNNEISEKSEIFDDQFSVERPDGSNFTLKIRSTKLEDSAMYFCASSAPREQFFGPGTRLTVL.

This clone was seen only a few times. The V call is TRBV28, the J call TRBJ2-6, with no clear D. Trimming stripped 1 base from V and 2 bases from J, with 12 bases between. Germline loops: CDR1 MDHEN, CDR2 SYDVKM. This CDR3 has 17 residues. The CDR3 reads CASSLFSFGTGANVLTF. The CDR3 nucleotides are TGTGCCAGCAGTTTATTTTCTTTTGGCACTGGGGCCAACGTCCTGACTTTC.

V usage is TRBV5-1 and J usage is TRBJ2-4, with D maybe TRBD2 (7 bases). Between the trimmed V and J ends, which lost 4 bases and 6 bases, there was a span of 23 bases. This CDR3 is 17 amino acids long. The V gene's germline CDR1 is SGHRS and CDR2 YFSETQ. The CDR3 DNA sequence: TGCGCCAGCAGCACCGGAGCGGGGAAAGGGGGGATAAACATTCAGTACTTC. Translation gives CASSTGAGKGGINIQYF. The full variable domain, with the rest looked up from reference TRBV5-1 and TRBJ2-4, is KAGVTQTPRYLIKTRGQQVTLSCSPISGHRSVSWYQQTPGQGLQFLFEYFSETQRNKGNFPGRFSGRQFSNSRSEMNVSTLELGDSALYLCASSTGAGKGGINIQYFGAGTRLSVL.

The V gene is TRBV4-2, the J gene TRBJ2-2, with D tentatively TRBD1 (5 bases). The CDR3 length is 16 residues. Looked up from germline, CDR1 is LGHNA and CDR2 is YNFKEQ. V was shortened by 0 bases and J by 5 bases, with 13 bases between the two germline ends. CDR3 amino acids: CASSQDPRVWTGELFF. Here the CDR3 DNA reads TGTGCCAGCAGCCAAGATCCCAGGGTCTGGACCGGGGAGCTGTTTTTT.

The chain joins TRBV7-3 to TRBJ2-7, with TRBD2 as a possible D gene (6 bases). The CDR3 runs 13 residues. Trimming stripped 6 bases from V and 6 bases from J, with 15 bases between. The germline V gene encodes CDR1 SGHTA and CDR2 FQGTGA. The CDR3 loop is CASRLADSGEQYF. For the CDR3, the DNA is TGTGCCAGCAGGTTAGCCGATAGCGGCGAGCAGTACTTC.